A selection of T cell receptor beta chains follows, all from one sample in a study of cytomegalovirus exposure and HLA in healthy donors. Data came from immunoSEQ multiplex PCR; TCRdb stores just in-frame clones and leaves some out. The sample holds some 110,000 clones, almost 70% seen once. Sequenced: PBMCs. The receptors were gathered from a man younger than 40 in good health and CMV-seropositive. Both conserved end residues are part of each CDR3. Fields, in order: V gene, CDR3 length, J gene, clone size, D gene, CDR3 DNA, CDR3 protein. A D gene is named only where the DNA matches it firmly. Clone size appears in some rows only: once, few, many, or a class for an expanded clone.

TRBV7-6	15	TRBJ2-5	.	.	TGTGCCAGCAGCTTAGATCGTTGGCGGGGGCCCCCTCAGTACTTC	CASSLDRWRGPPQYF
TRBV29-1	13	TRBJ1-2	.	TRBD1	TGCAGCGTGGAGACAGGGGGCTCCTATGGCTACACCTTC	CSVETGGSYGYTF
TRBV4-2	15	TRBJ2-1	.	.	TGTGCCAGCAGCCAAGAATCGGCAGGATACAATGAGCAGTTCTTC	CASSQESAGYNEQFF
TRBV5-6	13	TRBJ1-1	.	TRBD1	TGTGCCAGCAGCTTGGGGACAGGGGGTCGAGCTTTCTTT	CASSLGTGGRAFF
TRBV11-2	14	TRBJ2-7	.	TRBD1	TGTGCCAGCGATGAAGGACAGGACTCCTACGAGCAGTACTTC	CASDEGQDSYEQYF
TRBV6-5	14	TRBJ1-2	few	TRBD1	TGTGCCAGCAGTTACTCGACAGGGAGGAATGGCTACACCTTC	CASSYSTGRNGYTF
TRBV5-4	15	TRBJ2-2	.	.	TGTGCCAGCAGCTTATGGCGGGCCGGGACCGGGGAGCTGTTTTTT	CASSLWRAGTGELFF
TRBV6-5	14	TRBJ1-2	few	TRBD1	TGTGCCAGTTGGACAGGGAGGATAGGCGATGGCTACACCTTC	CASWTGRIGDGYTF
TRBV5-1	15	TRBJ1-3	.	.	TGCGCCAGCAGCTTTTTTACATCCTCTGGAAACACCATATATTTT	CASSFFTSSGNTIYF
TRBV9	19	TRBJ2-3	few	TRBD1	TGTGCCAGCAGCGGAACCGGGACAGGGGGCATGCTAGGCACAGATACGCAGTATTTT	CASSGTGTGGMLGTDTQYF
TRBV5-6	16	TRBJ2-2	.	TRBD2	TGTGCCAGCAGCTTGAGAAGCGGGGGGGCGACCGGGGAGCTGTTTTTT	CASSLRSGGATGELFF
TRBV4-3	21	TRBJ2-3	few	TRBD1	TGCGCCAGCAGCCAAGATCTAATTCAGGGGGCTGGCTTAACCGACACAGATACGCAGTATTTT	CASSQDLIQGAGLTDTDTQYF
TRBV10-1	13	TRBJ1-2	.	.	TGCGCCAGCAGTGGAGGGGAGGGCTATGGCTACACCTTC	CASSGGEGYGYTF
TRBV19	15	TRBJ2-7	.	TRBD1	TGTGCCAGTAGTGTAACCGGGACAGGGGGCAACGAGCAGTACTTC	CASSVTGTGGNEQYF
TRBV18	14	TRBJ1-2	once	TRBD1	TGTGCCAGCTCACCTCAGGACAGGGGAGGGGGCTACACCTTC	CASSPQDRGGGYTF
TRBV29-1	16	TRBJ1-1	.	TRBD1	TGCAGCGTTGCAGTCGATTTGGACAGGTTGAACACTGAAGCTTTCTTT	CSVAVDLDRLNTEAFF
TRBV5-1	15	TRBJ2-1	.	TRBD2	TGCGCCAGCAGCCTCGGGACTAGCGGGAGGGAGATACAGTTCTTC	CASSLGTSGREIQFF
TRBV7-2	13	TRBJ2-1	few	.	TGTGCCAGCAGCCTGGGACTCTACAATGAGCAGTTCTTC	CASSLGLYNEQFF
TRBV28	12	TRBJ1-2	.	.	TGTGCCAGCACCACACAGGGCTATGGCTACACCTTC	CASTTQGYGYTF
TRBV7-6	17	TRBJ2-5	.	.	TGTGCCAGCAGCCAGGGCCGGGGGGCCGGGTCGGGAGAGACCCAGTACTTC	CASSQGRGAGSGETQYF
TRBV27	13	TRBJ2-2	.	.	TGTGCCAGCAGTACGGCGAACACCGGGGAGCTGTTTTTT	CASSTANTGELFF
TRBV21-1	16	TRBJ2-4	.	.	TGTGCCAGCAGCCTCACCGGGACTAGCGGCAAAAACATTCAGTACTTC	CASSLTGTSGKNIQYF
TRBV5-4	15	TRBJ2-1	.	TRBD1	TGTGCCAGCAGCCCAGAACAACAGGGGGCGGGGAAGCAGTTCTTC	CASSPEQQGAGKQFF
TRBV9	18	TRBJ1-3	.	TRBD1	TGTGCCAGCAGCGTAGGAGAGACAGGGCGGAAAGCGGGAAACACCATATATTTT	CASSVGETGRKAGNTIYF
TRBV7-3	13	TRBJ1-1	.	.	TGTGCCAGCAGCTTACGGGGGGGCACTGAAGCTTTCTTT	CASSLRGGTEAFF
TRBV27	17	TRBJ2-3	.	TRBD2	TGTGCCAGCGACCCTTTCCGCGCGGGAGAGTTTTCCGATACGCAGTATTTT	CASDPFRAGEFSDTQYF
TRBV6-5	13	TRBJ2-7	few	.	TGTGCCAGCAGCCGCCTGGACAGCTACGAGCAGTACTTC	CASSRLDSYEQYF
TRBV19	16	TRBJ2-3	.	TRBD1	TGTGCCAGTAGTACCCGACAGGGGGAAGGCACAGATACGCAGTATTTT	CASSTRQGEGTDTQYF
TRBV19	15	TRBJ2-2	.	.	TGTGCCAGTCTCCCCGGAACAGGGAACACCGGGGAGCTGTTTTTT	CASLPGTGNTGELFF
TRBV12-5	16	TRBJ2-7	.	.	TGTGCTAGTGGTTTCCCCGTCGGGGTAAAGGTGGACGAGCAGTACTTC	CASGFPVGVKVDEQYF
TRBV30	12	TRBJ2-3	.	.	TGTGCCTGGAGTCTAATAGCGGATACGCAGTATTTT	CAWSLIADTQYF
TRBV4-3	16	TRBJ2-6	many	.	TGCGCCAGCAGCCAAGATATGAGCTCTGGGGCCAACGTCCTGACTTTC	CASSQDMSSGANVLTF
TRBV29-1	12	TRBJ1-1	.	.	TGCAGCGTTGACAGGGGATCGACTGAAGCTTTCTTT	CSVDRGSTEAFF
TRBV7-8	14	TRBJ2-2	.	TRBD1	TGTGCCAGCAGCTCGGGACAGCCGACCGGGGAGCTGTTTTTT	CASSSGQPTGELFF
TRBV21-1	15	TRBJ1-2	.	.	TGTGCCAGCAGCAAAGGGACAGGGGGCAGGAGTGGCTACACCTTC	CASSKGTGGRSGYTF
TRBV9	14	TRBJ2-6	few	.	TGTGCCAGCAGCGTAGGCGCTGGGGCCAACGTCCTGACTTTC	CASSVGAGANVLTF
TRBV5-5	14	TRBJ2-5	few	.	TGTGCCAGCAGCTTGGTTGCGGGGCCGGAGACCCAGTACTTC	CASSLVAGPETQYF
TRBV7-3	18	TRBJ2-2	.	TRBD1	TGTGCCAGCAGCTTACAGGGCCCCAGGGGGCTTGGGACCGGGGAGCTGTTTTTT	CASSLQGPRGLGTGELFF
TRBV4-3	17	TRBJ2-1	.	TRBD2	TGCGCCAGCAGCCTACGACTAGCGGGAGGTACCTACAATGAGCAGTTCTTC	CASSLRLAGGTYNEQFF
TRBV29-1	13	TRBJ1-5	once	.	TGCAGCGTTCGGGGAAATAGCAATCAGCCCCAGCATTTT	CSVRGNSNQPQHF
TRBV19	15	TRBJ1-2	few	TRBD1	TGTGCCAGTAGTATAGAGGGACAGGGCAACTATGGCTACACCTTC	CASSIEGQGNYGYTF
TRBV30	13	TRBJ2-2	.	.	TGTGCCTGGCGGACTTTAAACACCGGGGAGCTGTTTTTT	CAWRTLNTGELFF
TRBV29-1	13	TRBJ1-2	.	.	TGCAGCGTGGGAGGGAGCGCCAACTATGGCTACACCTTC	CSVGGSANYGYTF
TRBV4-3	16	TRBJ2-1	.	TRBD2	TGCGCCAGCAGCCCAGTCGGGCTAGCGGAGGACAATGAGCAGTTCTTC	CASSPVGLAEDNEQFF